The T cell receptor beta chain under discussion was sequenced for a study of T cells in Graves' hyperthyroidism and ophthalmopathy. V trimming: 7 bases; J trimming: 4 bases; junction bases outside the gene matches: 9. The CDR3 consists of 14 residues. The V gene's germline CDR1 is SGHAT and CDR2 FQNNGV. Exclusion followed for patients with uncontrolled infection, other autoimmune disease, pregnancy or lactation. The source material, RNA transcripts, was used to amplify TCR beta CDR3 regions. The TCR CDR3 first-round RT-PCR relied on the HTBI primer set. TCRdb re-called the multiplex PCR reads with MiXCR, one entry per CDR3 protein. This table holds some 440,000 distinct CDR3 sequences, approximately 14% found once. This clonotype was picked up many times.

This sequence joins TRBV11-2 and TRBJ2-5; 7 bases match TRBD1. This sequence was found in a woman aged 18-30 years with Graves' hyperthyroidism. Sequencing used blood. CDR3: CASTLPDRAETQYF. The CDR3 DNA reads as TGTGCCAGCACCCTACCCGACAGGGCAGAGACCCAGTACTTC.